Sequencing of this T cell receptor (beta chain) was carried out in a study of blood T cells in healthy people across ages. Study results and limitations: There were more naive CD4+ cells and higher diversity in long-lived donors than in aged donors.

This clonotype appeared many times. The antigen is undetermined. Isolation of PBMCs gave at least 6 million cells per sample. Germline assignment: CDR1 SGHTA and CDR2 FQGTGA. V shed 5 bases, J shed 3 bases, and the junction held 3 bases outside the gene matches. This CDR3 region has 14 residues. The use of a sample-barcoded 5' primer and a J-beta primer mix characterized a second PCR of roughly 6 to 11 cycles. TCRdb itself ran the 5' RACE reads through MiXCR, one entry per CDR3 protein. The data contain some 940,000 distinct CDR3 sequences, 25% to 30% of them singletons. The data were also submitted as part of a second study, on T cells of mothers and their children. As reported in that work: Three healthy Caucasian mothers and their six children were the donors. Related mother-child pairs shared slightly more overlap than unrelated pairs, but the difference was non-significant.

The specimen sequenced was blood. The chain recombines TRBV7-3 with TRBJ2-1; TRBD1 agrees at 8 bases. This clonotype originated in a woman aged 40 to 49 in good health. In DNA form, the CDR3 reads TGTGCCAGCAGCCCCACAGGGGGCTACAATGAGCAGTTCTTC. This encodes CASSPTGGYNEQFF.